This entry describes one TCR beta chain. This sample is part of a study of control samples from healthy donors and cancer patients. This table comes from immunoSEQ multiplex PCR, and its TCRdb copy is limited to in-frame clones, with some not included. This sample has about 150,000 clones; 90% to 95% occur once, and the top ten carry around 6.2%. V lost 5 bases, J lost 4 bases, and 12 bases lay in between. The germline V gene has CDR1 SEHNR and CDR2 FQNEAQ (reference sequence). The CDR3 contains 14 residues. The receptor comes from a man in his forties in good health. The gene calls are TRBV7-9 and TRBJ2-1, with D maybe TRBD1 (6 bases). The specimen was blood. The CDR3 loop is CASSRWDTYNEQFF. CDR3 coding DNA: TGTGCCAGCAGCCGGTGGGACACTTACAATGAGCAGTTCTTC.